The clone carrying this T cell receptor (beta chain) was detected ten times or more. The antigen remains undetermined. These data come from a study of beta chain features in type 1 diabetes. On the study more broadly: The number of sorted cells examined across all samples was 107,917,701.

As every portion of the isolated RNA was reverse transcribed, the sequencing read expressed TCRB transcripts. TCRdb's copy holds only in-frame clones and misses some; the assay was immunoSEQ multiplex PCR. In the table there are some 150,000 clones, about 13% of which are singletons. Study-level points and caveats: PCR might preferentially amplify shorter templates, equally in patients and controls. The study found moderately but significantly shorter TCRB CDR3s in all four CD4+ subsets of Type 1 diabetes patients.

The sequencing sample was made of central memory CD4+ T cells from blood. The sequence was collected from a man between 18 and 35 years old with type 1 diabetes.

Written as DNA, the CDR3 is TGTGCCAGCAGTCCGACTAGCGGGTCGGGAGGTGAGCAGTTCTTC. Amino acids: CASSPTSGSGGEQFF. The chain employs TRBV2 and TRBJ2-1, with 10 bases fitting TRBD2. Unmatched junction bases numbered 10, after V lost 5 bases and J lost 9 bases. This CDR3 comprises 15 residues. Germline V lookup: CDR1 SNHLY, CDR2 FYNNEI.